A single sample is the source of the 9 T cell receptor beta chains below, sequenced in a study of T cells in localized non-small cell lung cancer. This table comes from immunoSEQ multiplex PCR, and its TCRdb copy is limited to in-frame clones, with some not included. This table holds approximately 8,300 clones, roughly 91% found once. Specimen: peripheral blood, collected before any cancer treatment. All receptors come from a female donor older than 55 with stage II squamous cell lung carcinoma.

The V gene is TRBV2, the J gene TRBJ2-5, with no clear D. This CDR3 contains 12 residues. The germline V and J ends were trimmed by 6 bases and 4 bases, with 9 bases remaining between them. In germline, CDR1 is SNHLY, CDR2 FYNNEI. The CDR3 region is CASRVSPETQYF. The CDR3 DNA follows: TGTGCCAGCAGGGTCTCACCAGAGACCCAGTACTTC.

V and J are TRBV11-2 and TRBJ2-3, with 8 bases fitting TRBD1. The CDR3 loop spans 18 amino acids. Germline assignment: CDR1 SGHAT and CDR2 FQNNGV. J lost 6 bases, V lost 4 bases, and 18 bases had no gene match. The CDR3 loop is CASSSRTFKTGVGDTQYF. The CDR3 nucleotides read TGTGCCAGCAGCTCAAGGACCTTCAAGACAGGGGTCGGGGATACGCAGTATTTT.

This sequence joins TRBV5-1 and TRBJ1-4; D is unresolved. Trimming left V 1 base short and J 7 bases short, with 8 bases between. Germline V gene lookup returns CDR1 SGHRS and CDR2 YFSETQ. The CDR3 has 13 amino acids. This chain's CDR3 is CASSLSIREKLFF. CDR3 nucleotide sequence: TGCGCCAGCAGCTTGTCTATTCGTGAAAAACTGTTTTTT. Based on the CDR3 plus reference TRBV5-1 and TRBJ1-4, the full variable domain is KAGVTQTPRYLIKTRGQQVTLSCSPISGHRSVSWYQQTPGQGLQFLFEYFSETQRNKGNFPGRFSGRQFSNSRSEMNVSTLELGDSALYLCASSLSIREKLFFGSGTQLSVL.

V usage is TRBV11-3 and J usage is TRBJ2-1; 11 bases match TRBD2. This CDR3 contains 14 residues. Germline CDR1 and CDR2: SGHNT and YENEEA. V trimming: 4 bases; J trimming: 11 bases; junction bases outside the gene matches: 7. This chain's CDR3 is CASSSGTSGVKQFF. CDR3 sequence (DNA): TGTGCCAGCAGCTCCGGGACTAGCGGAGTAAAGCAGTTCTTC.

The chain joins TRBV7-2 to TRBJ2-7; 8 positions agree with TRBD2. The trim removed 2 bases at V and 7 bases at J, leaving 7 bases unmatched. The CDR3 is 14 residues long. Germline CDR1 SGHTA, CDR2 FQGNSA. In DNA, the CDR3 is TGTGCCAGCAGCTTACCGCGGGAGGCCCCAGAGCAGTACTTC. This translates into CASSLPREAPEQYF.

The chain employs TRBV29-1 and TRBJ2-3, with D unresolved. Germline V lookup: CDR1 SQVTM, CDR2 ANQGSEA. Trimming left V 0 bases short and J 2 bases short, with 6 bases between. The CDR3 is made up of 13 amino acids. CDR3 in DNA: TGCAGCGTTGAAGAGTTAGACACAGATACGCAGTATTTT. This encodes CSVEELDTDTQYF.

The V and J genes are TRBV5-1 and TRBJ2-1, with TRBD1 as a possible D gene (6 bases). This CDR3 region has 15 residues. The germline V gene encodes CDR1 SGHRS and CDR2 YFSETQ. V was trimmed by 4 bases and J by 5 bases, leaving 16 bases between them. CDR3 sequence: CASSPNPGADNEQFF. CDR3 sequence (DNA): TGCGCCAGCAGCCCGAACCCAGGGGCGGACAATGAGCAGTTCTTC.

The J gene is TRBJ2-1, the V gene TRBV10-2, with 9 bases matching TRBD1. Germline trimming cut 8 bases from V and 5 bases from J; bases unmatched to any gene: 7. Germline CDR1 WSHSY, CDR2 SAAADI. The CDR3 totals 14 residues. In nucleotides, the CDR3 is TGCGCCAGCCAAACCGGGACAGGGCACAATGAGCAGTTCTTC. It is translated as CASQTGTGHNEQFF.

This chain connects TRBV11-2 to TRBJ2-5; 9 nucleotides line up with TRBD2. The CDR3 spans 16 residues. CDR1 and CDR2 from the germline V gene are SGHAT and FQNNGV. J lost 5 bases, V lost 5 bases, and 12 bases had no gene match. The CDR3 nucleotides are TGTGCCAGCAGCGGACTCGGGACTAGCCCCCTCGAGACCCAGTACTTC. It specifies CASSGLGTSPLETQYF.